Below, one T cell receptor (beta chain) is given with its context. Study donors comprised healthy, HIV-negative adults devoid of recent acute infection or vaccination. A CD45RA+ naive subset and a CD45RA-negative memory subset were split from CD4+ cells. From germline, CDR1 is SGHRS and CDR2 YFSETQ. V lost 0 bases and J lost 0, with 18 bases in between. The CDR3 runs 19 residues. This sample stems from a study of shared clonotypes between healthy human individuals. Authors' methods: Junction-only immunoSEQ data arrived without quality scores, meaning filtering differed. Assay used: immunoSEQ multiplex PCR; TCRdb lists only in-frame clones, some missing. V and J calls and clone size are those listed in that table; D and trimming were worked out from the DNA. This sample has 2 million to 2.5 million clones, with 85% to 95% found just once.

The specimen sequenced was naive CD4+ T cells from PBMCs. The subset was: CD45RA+ positively selected. This chain connects TRBV5-1 to TRBJ1-4, with D possibly being TRBD1 (5 bases). The sequence was collected from a man younger than 35 in good health. Some clones in this sample may be carry-over from other donors' samples. Written as DNA, the CDR3 is TGCGCCAGCAGCTTGGAAGGTGGGGGTATAGGCGCAACTAATGAAAAACTGTTTTTT. It translates to CASSLEGGGIGATNEKLFF.